This T cell receptor (beta chain) comes out of a study of siplizumab effects on memory and regulatory T cells (dated by TCRdb to between 2017 and 2020). About the investigation overall: The study examined how the anti-CD2 antibody siplizumab affects alloreactive T-cell subsets in allogeneic mixed lymphocyte reactions built from human PBMCs.

Including cysteine and phenylalanine, the CDR3 has 14 amino acids. CDR3 DNA only is kept here, 42 bases in frame from base 1. V is cut back by 6 bases and J by 4 bases, with 12 bases in the junction unmatched. CDR1 is given as SQVTM and CDR2 as ANQGSEA, both from the germline V gene. As regards this clone: Its target antigen remains unknown. The record has no base qualities; no much larger clone is one base away.

Sorted unstimulated T cells and proliferating T cells recovered from mixed lymphocyte reactions were subjected to TCRbeta CDR3 sequencing. Fresh whole blood from approximately ten HLA-typed healthy donors was used to isolate PBMCs. Libraries were built with the immunoSEQ multiplex PCR assay. Around 92,000 TCR templates per sample were assayed by the deep sequencing platform. Genomic DNA extracted from sorted T cells was used for TCRbeta CDR3 sequencing. The authors' pipeline ran thus. The R programming language was used for the clonal analysis of the TCRbeta CDR3 data. Alloreactive CD4+ and CD8+ clones were identified by comparing unstimulated samples to CFSE-low samples taken after the reaction. Regulatory or non-regulatory origin was assigned to alloreactive CD4+ clones by matching of sequences to sorted unstimulated Treg and non-Treg repertoires. TCRdb retrieved this table from immuneACCESS and kept in-frame rearrangements only. Not all clones are present; in checked studies, unresolved V genes account for under half, and no reason is known for the remainder. D and trimming were read from the DNA, whereas the V and J calls and clone size are those reported in that table. This sample holds more than 85,000 clones; about 92% were observed only once. Jointly, the top ten make up about 0.32% of the sample.

Points the paper makes about the study in general: No functional confirmation was obtained for the suppressive function of proliferating Tregs from siplizumab cultures. Unstimulated naive T cells appeared more diverse than memory T cells, and naive cells seemed to contribute substantially to the alloresponse. In reactions with siplizumab, an average of about 62% of mappable alloreactive CD4+ clones were Treg-derived, compared with about 27% in control reactions. About 80-96% of proliferating CD4+ or CD8+ clones could not be given a naive or memory phenotype. Because sequences below about 10^-5 frequency were poorly captured, only a minor fraction of alloreactive clones could be mapped to unstimulated subsets. The cumulative frequency of alloreactive sequences traceable to unstimulated CD4+ memory T cells was significantly reduced by siplizumab.

The chain is assembled from TRBV29-1 and TRBJ2-7; 7 nucleotides in the junction match TRBD1. The source is a human donor in good health. The sample comprised CD4+ T cells sorted from blood. The DNA sequence is given as TGCAGCGTCATGAGACAGGGAAGCATGTACGAGCAGTACTTC. Protein translation: CSVMRQGSMYEQYF.